This TCR beta chain was identified during a study of spatial heterogeneity in lung cancer. Study at large: At a median of roughly 2 years after resection, follow-up PBMC samples were sequenced when available. More than eight raw reads, on average, carried each unique TCR and UMI combination. Alpha-chain detections were consistently fewer than beta-chain detections among the sequences.

CDR3 length equals 15 residues. Germline loops: CDR1 LGHNA, CDR2 YNFKEQ. Between the trimmed V and J ends, which lost 1 base and 0 bases, there was a span of 8 bases. This clonotype was seen a few times. Every cDNA TCR molecule received its own unique molecular identifier. MiXCR, run by TCRdb on the 5' RACE reads, gives a single entry per CDR3 protein. The sample has approximately 27,000 distinct CDR3 sequences; approximately 6% are singletons. Time point of the sample: blood at routine non-recurrence follow-up after resection. Whole RNA obtained from tumor, nontumor lung or frozen PBMC underwent sequencing without sorting.

This sample comprised PBMCs, obtained at follow-up. The chain carries TRBV4-2 and TRBJ2-3; D is ambiguous. This clonotype was sampled from a male donor with early-stage non-small cell lung cancer. The CDR3 DNA reads as TGTGCCAGCAGCCAAGGGGCGTCTAGCACAGATACGCAGTATTTT. This codes for CASSQGASSTDTQYF.